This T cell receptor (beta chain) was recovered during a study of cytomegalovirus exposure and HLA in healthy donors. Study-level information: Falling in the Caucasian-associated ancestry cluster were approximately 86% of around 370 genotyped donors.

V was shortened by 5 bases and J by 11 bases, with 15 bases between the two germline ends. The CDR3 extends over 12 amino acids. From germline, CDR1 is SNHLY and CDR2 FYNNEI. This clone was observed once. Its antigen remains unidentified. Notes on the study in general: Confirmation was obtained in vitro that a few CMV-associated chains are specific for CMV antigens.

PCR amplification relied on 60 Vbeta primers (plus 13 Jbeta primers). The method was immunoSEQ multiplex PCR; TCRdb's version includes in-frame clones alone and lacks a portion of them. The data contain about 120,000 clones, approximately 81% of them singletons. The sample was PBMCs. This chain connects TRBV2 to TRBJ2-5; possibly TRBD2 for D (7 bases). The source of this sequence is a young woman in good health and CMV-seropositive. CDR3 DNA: TGTGCCAGCAGTTATGTCGAGGGGGGGCAGTACTTC. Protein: CASSYVEGGQYF. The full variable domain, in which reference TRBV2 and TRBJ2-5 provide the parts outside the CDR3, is EPEVTQTPSHQVTQMGQEVILRCVPISNHLYFYWYRQILGQKVEFLVSFYNNEISEKSEIFDDQFSVERPDGSNFTLKIRSTKLEDSAMYFCASSYVEGGQYFGPGTRLLVL.